This T cell receptor (beta chain) was observed in a study of blood T cell repertoires in COVID-19. Germline V lookup: CDR1 MNHEY, CDR2 SVGAGI. Trimming pared 2 bases from V and 8 bases from J, leaving 6 bases between. CDR3 size: 11 residues. Data came from immunoSEQ multiplex PCR; TCRdb stores just in-frame clones and leaves some out. The sample contains approximately 250,000 clones, around 89% of which appear only once. Resolution of symptoms, clearance, or two negative PCRs was present in recovered Cohort 3 donors. The TCR was taken from a woman aged 25 to 45 who had recovered from COVID-19. The sample consisted of PBMCs or T cells enriched from blood (not recorded which). The chain has TRBV6-5 and TRBJ1-1; D is unresolved. The CDR3: CASSYHWEAFF. In DNA, the CDR3 is TGTGCCAGCAGTTACCACTGGGAAGCTTTCTTT.